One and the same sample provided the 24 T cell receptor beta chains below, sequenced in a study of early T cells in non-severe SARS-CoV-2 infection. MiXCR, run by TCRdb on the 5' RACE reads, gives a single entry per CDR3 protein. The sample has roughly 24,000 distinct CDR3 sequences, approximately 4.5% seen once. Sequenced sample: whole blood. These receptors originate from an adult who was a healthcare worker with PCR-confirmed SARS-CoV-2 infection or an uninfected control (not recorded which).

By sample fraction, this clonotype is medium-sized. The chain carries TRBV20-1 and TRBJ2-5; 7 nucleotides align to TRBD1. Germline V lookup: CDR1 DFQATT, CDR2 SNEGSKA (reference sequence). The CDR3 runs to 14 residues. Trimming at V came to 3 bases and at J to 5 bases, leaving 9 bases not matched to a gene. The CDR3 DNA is TGCAGTGCTAGGGGGACAGTAAGTTGGGAGACCCAGTACTTC. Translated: CSARGTVSWETQYF.

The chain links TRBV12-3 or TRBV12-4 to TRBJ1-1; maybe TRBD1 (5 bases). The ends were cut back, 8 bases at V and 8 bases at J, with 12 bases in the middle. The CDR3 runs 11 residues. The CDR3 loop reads CASGAGKEAFF. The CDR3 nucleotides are TGTGCCAGCGGGGCAGGCAAAGAAGCTTTCTTT.

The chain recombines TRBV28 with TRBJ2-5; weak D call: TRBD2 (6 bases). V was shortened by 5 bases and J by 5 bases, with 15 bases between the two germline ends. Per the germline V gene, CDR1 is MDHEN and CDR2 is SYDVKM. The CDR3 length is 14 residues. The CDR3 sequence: CASSSAGGSETQYF. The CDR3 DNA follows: TGTGCCAGCAGTAGTGCTGGGGGGTCGGAGACCCAGTACTTC.

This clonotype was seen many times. The CDR3 nucleotides are TGTGCCAGCAGTTCTGGTGGAGGCTACACCTTC. Translated: CASSSGGGYTF. This chain uses TRBV7-9 with TRBJ1-2; D remains ambiguous. The CDR3 sequence is 11 residues long. Germline V gene data show CDR1 as SEHNR and CDR2 as FQNEAQ (reference sequence). Trimming shortened V by 6 bases and J by 8 bases, and 10 bases separated the two germline ends.

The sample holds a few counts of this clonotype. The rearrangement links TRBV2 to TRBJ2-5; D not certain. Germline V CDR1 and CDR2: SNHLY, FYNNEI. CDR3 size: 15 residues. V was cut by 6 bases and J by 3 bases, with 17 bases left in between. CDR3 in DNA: TGTGCCAGCAGGCCGCCGGTTCCAGAAAAAGAGACCCAGTACTTC. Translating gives CASRPPVPEKETQYF. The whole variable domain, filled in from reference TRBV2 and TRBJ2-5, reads EPEVTQTPSHQVTQMGQEVILRCVPISNHLYFYWYRQILGQKVEFLVSFYNNEISEKSEIFDDQFSVERPDGSNFTLKIRSTKLEDSAMYFCASRPPVPEKETQYFGPGTRLLVL.

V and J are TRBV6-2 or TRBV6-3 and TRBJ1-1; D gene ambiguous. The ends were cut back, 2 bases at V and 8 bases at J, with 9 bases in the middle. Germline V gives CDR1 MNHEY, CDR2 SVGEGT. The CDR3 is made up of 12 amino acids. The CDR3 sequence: CASSYRLGEAFF. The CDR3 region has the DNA TGTGCCAGCAGTTACCGCTTAGGGGAAGCTTTCTTT.

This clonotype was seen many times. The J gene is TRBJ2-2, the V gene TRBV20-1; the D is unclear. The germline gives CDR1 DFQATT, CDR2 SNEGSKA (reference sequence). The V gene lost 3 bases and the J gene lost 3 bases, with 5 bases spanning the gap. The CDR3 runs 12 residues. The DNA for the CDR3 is TGCAGTGCTAGTCGCGACACCGGGGAGCTGTTTTTT. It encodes CSASRDTGELFF.

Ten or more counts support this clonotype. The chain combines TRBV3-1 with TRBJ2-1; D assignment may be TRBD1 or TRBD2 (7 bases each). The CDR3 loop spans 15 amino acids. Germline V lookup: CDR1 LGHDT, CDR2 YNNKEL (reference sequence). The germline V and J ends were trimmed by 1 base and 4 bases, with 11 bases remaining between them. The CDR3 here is CASSQGRGGYNEQFF. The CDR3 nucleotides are TGTGCCAGCAGCCAAGGCAGGGGGGGGTACAATGAGCAGTTCTTC.

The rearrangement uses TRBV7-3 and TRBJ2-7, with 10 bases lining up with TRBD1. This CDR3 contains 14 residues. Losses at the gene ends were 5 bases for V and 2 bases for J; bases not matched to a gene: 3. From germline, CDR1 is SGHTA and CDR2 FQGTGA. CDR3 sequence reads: CASSRDRGPYEQYF. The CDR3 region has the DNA TGTGCCAGCAGCCGAGACAGGGGGCCCTACGAGCAGTACTTC.

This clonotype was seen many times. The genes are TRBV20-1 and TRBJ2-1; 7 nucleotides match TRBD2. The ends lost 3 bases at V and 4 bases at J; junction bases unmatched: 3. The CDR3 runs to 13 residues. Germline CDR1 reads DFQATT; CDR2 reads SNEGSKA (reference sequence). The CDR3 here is CSASGGTYNEQFF. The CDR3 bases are TGCAGTGCTAGCGGGGGGACTTACAATGAGCAGTTCTTC.

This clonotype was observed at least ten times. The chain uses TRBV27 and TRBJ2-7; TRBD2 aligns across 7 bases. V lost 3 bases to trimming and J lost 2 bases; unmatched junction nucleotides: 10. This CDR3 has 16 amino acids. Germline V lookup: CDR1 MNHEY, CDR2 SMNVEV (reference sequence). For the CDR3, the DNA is TGTGCCAGCAGTTTTCTTGGCAGGACTAGTCCCTACGAGCAGTACTTC. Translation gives CASSFLGRTSPYEQYF.

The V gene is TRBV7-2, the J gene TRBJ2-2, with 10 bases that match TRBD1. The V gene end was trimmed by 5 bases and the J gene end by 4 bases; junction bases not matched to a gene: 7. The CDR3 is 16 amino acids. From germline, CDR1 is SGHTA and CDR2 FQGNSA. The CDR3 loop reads CASSRQGAMGTGELFF. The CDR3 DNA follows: TGTGCCAGCAGCAGACAGGGGGCAATGGGCACCGGGGAGCTGTTTTTT.

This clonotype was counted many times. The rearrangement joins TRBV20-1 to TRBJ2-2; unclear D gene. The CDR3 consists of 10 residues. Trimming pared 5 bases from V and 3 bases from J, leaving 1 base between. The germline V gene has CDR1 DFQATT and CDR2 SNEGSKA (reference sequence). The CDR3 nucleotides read TGCAGTGCTTACACCGGGGAGCTGTTTTTT. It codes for CSAYTGELFF.

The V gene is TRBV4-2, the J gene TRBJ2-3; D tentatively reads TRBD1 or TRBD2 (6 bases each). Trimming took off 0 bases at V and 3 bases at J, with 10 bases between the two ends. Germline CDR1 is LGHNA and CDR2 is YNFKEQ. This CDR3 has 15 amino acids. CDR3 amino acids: CASSQERGRTDTQYF. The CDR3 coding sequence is TGTGCCAGCAGCCAAGAACGGGGGCGGACAGATACGCAGTATTTT.

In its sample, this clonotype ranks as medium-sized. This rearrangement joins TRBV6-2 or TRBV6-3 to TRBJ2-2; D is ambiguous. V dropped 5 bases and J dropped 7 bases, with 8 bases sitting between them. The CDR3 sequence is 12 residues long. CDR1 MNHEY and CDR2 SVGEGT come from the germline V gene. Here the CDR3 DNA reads TGTGCCAGCAGTAAAGGGCTCGGGGAGCTGTTTTTT. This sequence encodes CASSKGLGELFF.

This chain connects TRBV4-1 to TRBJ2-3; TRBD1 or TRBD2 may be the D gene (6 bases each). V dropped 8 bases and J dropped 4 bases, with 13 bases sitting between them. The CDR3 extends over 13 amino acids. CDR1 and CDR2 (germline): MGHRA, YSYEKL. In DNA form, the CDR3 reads TGCGCCAGCTCCCAGGGGAGGTCAGATACGCAGTATTTT. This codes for CASSQGRSDTQYF.

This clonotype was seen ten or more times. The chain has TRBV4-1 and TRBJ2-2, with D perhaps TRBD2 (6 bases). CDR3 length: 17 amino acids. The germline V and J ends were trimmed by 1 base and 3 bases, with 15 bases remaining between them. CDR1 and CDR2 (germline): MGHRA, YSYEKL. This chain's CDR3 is CASSQALGRDHTGELFF. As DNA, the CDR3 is TGCGCCAGCAGCCAAGCCCTGGGGCGGGACCACACCGGGGAGCTGTTTTTT.

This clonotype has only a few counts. The CDR3 sequence: CASSLVPRADTQYF. In DNA, the CDR3 is TGCGCCAGCAGCTTGGTCCCCCGGGCAGATACGCAGTATTTT. This chain joins TRBV5-1 and TRBJ2-3; D is undetermined. Looked up from germline, CDR1 is SGHRS and CDR2 is YFSETQ. Deletions cut 0 bases from V and 4 bases from J, with 9 bases between. This CDR3 has 14 residues.

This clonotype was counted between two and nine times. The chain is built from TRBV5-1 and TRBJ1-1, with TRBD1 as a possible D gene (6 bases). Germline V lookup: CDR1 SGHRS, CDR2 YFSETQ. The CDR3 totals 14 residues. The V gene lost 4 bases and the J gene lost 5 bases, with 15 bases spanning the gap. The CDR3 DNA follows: TGCGCCAGCAGCGCAAACAGGGTCGAGACTGAAGCTTTCTTT. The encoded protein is CASSANRVETEAFF. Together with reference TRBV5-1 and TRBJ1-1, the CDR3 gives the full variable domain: KAGVTQTPRYLIKTRGQQVTLSCSPISGHRSVSWYQQTPGQGLQFLFEYFSETQRNKGNFPGRFSGRQFSNSRSEMNVSTLELGDSALYLCASSANRVETEAFFGQGTRLTVV.

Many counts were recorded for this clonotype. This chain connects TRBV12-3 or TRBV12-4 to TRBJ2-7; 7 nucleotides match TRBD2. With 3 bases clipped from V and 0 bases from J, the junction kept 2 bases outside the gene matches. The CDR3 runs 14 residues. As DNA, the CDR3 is TGTGCCAGCAGTTTCGGGGGGTTCTCCTACGAGCAGTACTTC. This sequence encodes CASSFGGFSYEQYF.

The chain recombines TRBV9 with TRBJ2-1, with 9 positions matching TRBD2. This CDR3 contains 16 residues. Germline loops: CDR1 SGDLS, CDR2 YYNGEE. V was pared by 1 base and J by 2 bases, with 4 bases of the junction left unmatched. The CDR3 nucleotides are TGTGCCAGCAGCGTACCGGGGACTAGCCCCTACAATGAGCAGTTCTTC. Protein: CASSVPGTSPYNEQFF.

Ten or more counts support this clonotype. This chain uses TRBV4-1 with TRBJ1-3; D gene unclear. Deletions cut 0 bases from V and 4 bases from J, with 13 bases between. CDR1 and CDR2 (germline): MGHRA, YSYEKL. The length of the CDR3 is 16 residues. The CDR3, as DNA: TGCGCCAGCAGCCAAGACAGTTTCGTGTCCGGAAACACCATATATTTT. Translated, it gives CASSQDSFVSGNTIYF.

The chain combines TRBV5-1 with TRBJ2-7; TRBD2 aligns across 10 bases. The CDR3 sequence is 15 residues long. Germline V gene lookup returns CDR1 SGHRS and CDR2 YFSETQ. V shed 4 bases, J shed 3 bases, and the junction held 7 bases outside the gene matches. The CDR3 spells CASSLLAGANYEQYF. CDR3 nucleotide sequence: TGCGCCAGCAGCCTTCTAGCGGGGGCCAACTACGAGCAGTACTTC.

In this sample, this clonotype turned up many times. The CDR3 sequence is CASTHNGQGSYEQYF. In DNA, the CDR3 is TGTGCCAGCACCCACAACGGACAGGGGTCCTACGAGCAGTACTTC. The chain links TRBV6-6 to TRBJ2-7, with 9 positions matching TRBD1. The V gene end was trimmed by 7 bases and the J gene end by 1 base; junction bases not matched to a gene: 8. The germline V gene encodes CDR1 MNHNY and CDR2 SVGAGI (reference sequence). This CDR3 comprises 15 residues.